This entry lists 11 T cell receptor beta chains sequenced from one sample in a study of cytomegalovirus exposure and HLA in healthy donors. The PCR was carried out with 60 Vbeta primers and 13 Jbeta primers. The repertoire was sequenced with immunoSEQ multiplex PCR; TCRdb's copy has only in-frame clones and lacks some. This table holds 100,000 to 150,000 clones, 80% found once. Sample: PBMCs. Receptors were obtained from a man aged 25-40 years in good health and CMV-seropositive.

The V call is TRBV14, the J call TRBJ1-2; 9 bases agree with TRBD1. CDR1 and CDR2 from the germline V gene are SGHDN and FVKESK. The CDR3 is made up of 14 amino acids. V shed 4 bases, J shed 4 bases, and the junction held 4 bases outside the gene matches. CDR3 DNA: TGTGCCAGCAGCCCCACAGGGGGCGGCTATGGCTACACCTTC. It specifies CASSPTGGGYGYTF.

V is TRBV2 and J is TRBJ2-1; 10 bases map to TRBD2. The CDR3 contains 15 residues. V lost 6 bases to trimming and J lost 7 bases; unmatched junction nucleotides: 9. Looked up from germline, CDR1 is SNHLY and CDR2 is FYNNEI. CDR3 nucleotides: TGTGCCAGCAGGAAACTAGCGGGGAATGGGAATGAGCAGTTCTTC. Protein sequence: CASRKLAGNGNEQFF.

The CDR3 spells CASSYSNRGPADTQYF. The CDR3 coding sequence is TGTGCCAGCAGTTATTCAAACAGGGGGCCAGCAGATACGCAGTATTTT. This chain connects TRBV6-5 to TRBJ2-3; 9 bases line up with TRBD1. The V and J ends lost 3 bases and 4 bases, in that order; junction bases with no gene match: 8. Germline V CDR1 and CDR2: MNHEY, SVGAGI. CDR3 length: 16 residues.

To note about this clone: At one end the junction does not follow the germline gene, possibly because of a read error. The chain joins TRBV7-9 to TRBJ2-6; TRBD1 is a possible D gene (5 bases). Germline lookup yields CDR1 SEHNR and CDR2 FQNEAQ (reference sequence). The CDR3 covers 19 residues. The CDR3 coding sequence is TGTGCCAGCAGCTTAAGTCCCGTCTATCTTCTCCCTGGGGCCAACGGCCTGACTTTC. This translates into CASSLSPVYLLPGANGLTF. The entire variable domain, with the rest obtained from reference TRBV7-9 and TRBJ2-6, is as follows: DTGVSQNPRHKITKRGQNVTFRCDPISEHNRLYWYRQTLGQGPEFLTYFQNEAQLEKSRLLSDRFSAERPKGSFSTLEIQRTEQGDSAMYLCASSLSPVYLLPGANGLTFGAGSRLTVL.

The chain combines TRBV2 with TRBJ1-3; possible D gene TRBD1, 6 bases. The V and J ends lost 6 bases and 3 bases respectively, with 9 bases between them. This CDR3 has 13 amino acids. From germline, CDR1 is SNHLY and CDR2 FYNNEI. The CDR3 DNA reads as TGTGCCAGCAGACAGGGTAGTGGAAACACCATATATTTT. As protein: CASRQGSGNTIYF.

The rearrangement joins TRBV4-2 to TRBJ2-5, with 7 bases matching TRBD1. Trimming removed 8 bases from V and 5 bases from J; junction bases left unmatched: 8. CDR1 and CDR2 (germline): LGHNA, YNFKEQ. The CDR3 contains 13 residues. CDR3 in DNA: TGTGCCAGCTCCCGAGGGGGCGTTGAGACCCAGTACTTC. It specifies CASSRGGVETQYF.

Regarding this clone: The sample carries other DNA sequences with the same CDR3. The V call is TRBV19, the J call TRBJ1-5; 8 positions agree with TRBD1. The CDR3 totals 14 residues. The V gene's germline CDR1 is LNHDA and CDR2 SQIVND (reference sequence). The trim removed 5 bases at V and 4 bases at J, leaving 4 bases unmatched. The CDR3: CASSSGGLNQPQHF. CDR3 sequence (DNA): TGTGCCAGTAGTTCAGGGGGCTTAAATCAGCCCCAGCATTTT. The entire variable domain, with the rest obtained from reference TRBV19 and TRBJ1-5, is as follows: DGGITQSPKYLFRKEGQNVTLSCEQNLNHDAMYWYRQDPGQGLRLIYYSQIVNDFQKGDIAEGYSVSREKKESFPLTVTSAQKNPTAFYLCASSSGGLNQPQHFGDGTRLSIL.

CDR3 bases: TGCAGCGTTGAAGGGACAGGCGAAGACCTCTATGGCTACACCTTC. Its protein is CSVEGTGEDLYGYTF. V gene TRBV29-1 combines with J gene TRBJ1-2, with 7 bases that match TRBD1. The CDR3 is 15 amino acids. V shed 1 base and J 4 bases; nucleotides not matched to a gene: 9. CDR1 and CDR2 from the germline V gene are SQVTM and ANQGSEA.

The V and J genes are TRBV2 and TRBJ1-3, with D uncertain. The germline V gene has CDR1 SNHLY and CDR2 FYNNEI. The length of the CDR3 is 15 residues. V dropped 1 base and J dropped 3 bases, with 10 bases sitting between them. The CDR3 DNA reads as TGTGCCAGCAGTGAAGGCGGAGGAGTTGGAAACACCATATATTTT. This gives the protein CASSEGGGVGNTIYF. Variable domain in full (rest from reference TRBV2 and TRBJ1-3): EPEVTQTPSHQVTQMGQEVILRCVPISNHLYFYWYRQILGQKVEFLVSFYNNEISEKSEIFDDQFSVERPDGSNFTLKIRSTKLEDSAMYFCASSEGGGVGNTIYFGEGSWLTVV.

This sequence joins TRBV30 and TRBJ1-1, with D unresolved. Germline V gives CDR1 GTSNPN, CDR2 SVGIG (reference sequence). Trimming pared 2 bases from V and 7 bases from J, leaving 8 bases between. This CDR3 spans 11 amino acids. CDR3 loop: CAWSREFEAFF. CDR3 DNA: TGTGCCTGGAGTCGGGAATTTGAAGCTTTCTTT.

The chain uses TRBV7-6 and TRBJ2-2, with D possibly TRBD1 on 6 matching bases. V lost 5 bases to trimming and J lost 4 bases, with 11 bases between them. The CDR3 extends over 14 amino acids. CDR1 and CDR2 from the germline V gene are SGHVS and FNYEAQ. The CDR3 nucleotides read TGTGCCAGCAGCCTATCAGGGGTCACCGGGGAGCTGTTTTTT. It translates to CASSLSGVTGELFF.